The 2 T cell receptor beta chains below come from one sample, sequenced in a study of control samples from healthy donors and cancer patients. Profiling relied on immunoSEQ multiplex PCR, and the TCRdb table lists in-frame clones only, not all of them. Here the sample spans over 150,000 clones, nearly 96% being singletons. The material sequenced was blood. These TCRs come from a woman aged 30 to 39 in good health.

Regarding this clone: Other nucleotide sequences in the sample specify the same CDR3. The chain employs TRBV29-1 and TRBJ1-3, with D unclear. The V gene lost 3 bases and the J gene lost 4 bases, with 4 bases spanning the gap. CDR3 length: 11 residues. Germline V gene lookup returns CDR1 SQVTM and CDR2 ANQGSEA. CDR3 sequence: CSVDLGNTIYF. The CDR3 DNA follows: TGCAGCGTTGACCTGGGAAACACCATATATTTT.

The chain uses TRBV18 and TRBJ2-1; D is unresolved. The germline V gene encodes CDR1 KGHSH and CDR2 LQKENI. V lost 0 bases and J 1 base, leaving 10 bases between the germline ends. This CDR3 region has 16 residues. CDR3 DNA sequence: TGTGCCAGCTCACCACCGAATAGCCGATCCTACAATGAGCAGTTCTTC. The encoded protein is CASSPPNSRSYNEQFF. Complete variable domain (other parts from reference TRBV18 and TRBJ2-1): NAGVMQNPRHLVRRRGQEARLRCSPMKGHSHVYWYRQLPEEGLKFMVYLQKENIIDESGMPKERFSAEFPKEGPSILRIQQVVRGDSAAYFCASSPPNSRSYNEQFFGPGTRLTVL.